These T cell receptor beta chains were read from a single sample in a study of cytomegalovirus exposure and HLA in healthy donors. Here immunoSEQ multiplex PCR was the method, and the copy in TCRdb shows in-frame clones only, minus some. The sample contains roughly 140,000 clones, roughly three quarters of which appear only once. Material for sequencing was PBMCs. Every receptor here comes from a human donor in good health. CDR3s include the opening cysteine and the closing phenylalanine or tryptophan.

cdr3_length: 15
j_call: TRBJ2-7
v_call: TRBV5-4
cdr3_aa: CASSPTGTGVYEQYF

cdr3_length: 15
j_call: TRBJ2-2
v_call: TRBV2
cdr3_aa: CASSLAATGAGELFF

cdr3_length: 15
j_call: TRBJ2-7
v_call: TRBV5-1
cdr3_aa: CASTSGGSQSYEQYF

cdr3_length: 15
j_call: TRBJ2-1
v_call: TRBV5-4
cdr3_aa: CASSLTGTTPNEQFF

cdr3_length: 12
j_call: TRBJ1-1
v_call: TRBV25-1
cdr3_aa: CASSRGNTEAFF

cdr3_length: 17
j_call: TRBJ2-7
v_call: TRBV7-6
cdr3_aa: CASSLQPPDRSSYEQYF

cdr3_length: 16
j_call: TRBJ1-2
v_call: TRBV4-1
cdr3_aa: CASSQPRDRITYGYTF

cdr3_length: 14
j_call: TRBJ1-5
v_call: TRBV7-9
cdr3_aa: CASSPGQGFQPQHF

cdr3_length: 11
j_call: TRBJ1-2
v_call: TRBV30
cdr3_aa: CAWSFRVGYTF

cdr3_length: 16
j_call: TRBJ2-5
v_call: TRBV10-2
cdr3_aa: CASSEGGRRGQETQYF

cdr3_length: 16
j_call: TRBJ2-3
v_call: TRBV7-8
cdr3_aa: CASSLGLGRGSDTQYF

cdr3_length: 13
j_call: TRBJ2-1
v_call: TRBV4-1
cdr3_aa: CASSQESRLEQFF

cdr3_length: 13
j_call: TRBJ1-5
v_call: TRBV4-1
cdr3_aa: CASSQGSGQPQHF

cdr3_length: 14
j_call: TRBJ1-5
v_call: TRBV2
cdr3_aa: CASTWGVVNQPQHF

cdr3_length: 15
j_call: TRBJ2-3
v_call: TRBV11-2
cdr3_aa: CASSLDRGAGDTQYF

cdr3_length: 16
j_call: TRBJ2-2
v_call: TRBV2
cdr3_aa: CASSPTSGSVTGELFF

cdr3_length: 16
j_call: TRBJ2-1
v_call: TRBV12-5
cdr3_aa: CASGLELAGGYNEQFF

cdr3_length: 13
j_call: TRBJ1-5
v_call: TRBV6-1
cdr3_aa: CASSVLRDQPQHF

cdr3_length: 14
j_call: TRBJ2-3
v_call: TRBV7-3
cdr3_aa: CASSPGLITDTQYF

cdr3_length: 16
j_call: TRBJ2-1
v_call: TRBV9
cdr3_aa: CASSKGVGRTLNEQFF

cdr3_length: 18
j_call: TRBJ2-3
v_call: TRBV4-2
cdr3_aa: CASSQVVAGGGNTDTQYF

cdr3_length: 14
j_call: TRBJ2-7
v_call: TRBV27
cdr3_aa: CASSQPGGLNEQYF

cdr3_length: 12
j_call: TRBJ2-3
v_call: TRBV7-9
cdr3_aa: CSDNGGTDTQYF

cdr3_length: 13
j_call: TRBJ1-1
v_call: TRBV4-2
cdr3_aa: CASSQDLSTEAFF

cdr3_length: 15
j_call: TRBJ2-7
v_call: TRBV29-1
cdr3_aa: CSVHTTGFPVNEQYF

cdr3_length: 13
j_call: TRBJ2-1
v_call: TRBV29-1
cdr3_aa: CSVDRGATNEQFF

cdr3_length: 15
j_call: TRBJ1-1
v_call: TRBV28
cdr3_aa: CASSPRDRRYTEAFF

cdr3_length: 14
j_call: TRBJ2-4
v_call: TRBV6-6
cdr3_aa: CASRTGLAKNIQYF

cdr3_length: 12
j_call: TRBJ1-2
v_call: TRBV6-1
cdr3_aa: CASSERGYGYTF

cdr3_length: 12
j_call: TRBJ2-7
v_call: TRBV28
cdr3_aa: CASERPGVEQYF

cdr3_length: 16
j_call: TRBJ1-2
v_call: TRBV19
cdr3_aa: CASSIDSAGPVYGYTF

cdr3_length: 17
j_call: TRBJ2-7
v_call: TRBV18
cdr3_aa: CASSPLLGNRGTHEQYF

cdr3_length: 11
j_call: TRBJ1-1
v_call: TRBV20-1
cdr3_aa: CSARSHTEAFF

cdr3_length: 15
j_call: TRBJ2-1
v_call: TRBV28
cdr3_aa: CASRYTSGSYNEQFF

cdr3_length: 15
j_call: TRBJ1-2
v_call: TRBV30
cdr3_aa: CAWGGQGGQDYGYTF

cdr3_length: 13
j_call: TRBJ1-5
v_call: TRBV29-1
cdr3_aa: CSVEEAGNQPQHF

cdr3_length: 15
j_call: TRBJ1-1
v_call: TRBV28
cdr3_aa: CASSPLSFRNTEAFF

cdr3_length: 15
j_call: TRBJ2-7
v_call: TRBV5-6
cdr3_aa: CASSQRDKGIHEQYF

cdr3_length: 12
j_call: TRBJ2-3
v_call: TRBV6-1
cdr3_aa: CASSEESGREDF

cdr3_length: 14
j_call: TRBJ1-1
v_call: TRBV5-1
cdr3_aa: CASADGGGEAEAFF

cdr3_length: 15
j_call: TRBJ1-4
v_call: TRBV28
cdr3_aa: CASSPTVESGEKLFF

cdr3_length: 16
j_call: TRBJ2-7
v_call: TRBV21-1
cdr3_aa: CASSKPTGANSYEQYF

cdr3_length: 16
j_call: TRBJ2-2
v_call: TRBV27
cdr3_aa: CASSFPTPTGPGELFF

cdr3_length: 14
j_call: TRBJ2-7
v_call: TRBV28
cdr3_aa: CASTYFSGITEQYF

cdr3_length: 16
j_call: TRBJ2-1
v_call: TRBV10-1
cdr3_aa: CASSDSTSGTYNEQFF

cdr3_length: 15
j_call: TRBJ2-7
v_call: TRBV9
cdr3_aa: CASSTTRGQGSEQYF

cdr3_length: 17
j_call: TRBJ2-1
v_call: TRBV14
cdr3_aa: CASSLYGASGSSNEQFF

cdr3_length: 15
j_call: TRBJ1-1
v_call: TRBV19
cdr3_aa: CASSIGGSRHTEAFF

cdr3_length: 16
j_call: TRBJ2-3
v_call: TRBV4-3
cdr3_aa: CASSQSSGRTTDTQYF

cdr3_length: 16
j_call: TRBJ1-1
v_call: TRBV6-5
cdr3_aa: CASSYTGTALNTEAFF

cdr3_length: 15
j_call: TRBJ1-1
v_call: TRBV7-2
cdr3_aa: CASSPPRGRNTEAFF

cdr3_length: 14
j_call: TRBJ2-1
v_call: TRBV27
cdr3_aa: CASADMGHYNEQFF

cdr3_length: 15
j_call: TRBJ2-4
v_call: TRBV4-2
cdr3_aa: CASSQEGGRGNIQYF

cdr3_length: 15
j_call: TRBJ2-7
v_call: TRBV5-4
cdr3_aa: CASSLEGYRGGLEYF

cdr3_length: 15
j_call: TRBJ2-1
v_call: TRBV6-5
cdr3_aa: CASNKLAEPLDEQFF

cdr3_length: 14
j_call: TRBJ1-1
v_call: TRBV19
cdr3_aa: CASSTGQGNTEAFF

cdr3_length: 13
j_call: TRBJ1-1
v_call: TRBV19
cdr3_aa: CASSWAGATEAFF

cdr3_length: 13
j_call: TRBJ2-1
v_call: TRBV30
cdr3_aa: CAWSGLVEYEQFF

cdr3_length: 14
j_call: TRBJ2-7
v_call: TRBV29-1
cdr3_aa: CSVTERTGVYEQYF